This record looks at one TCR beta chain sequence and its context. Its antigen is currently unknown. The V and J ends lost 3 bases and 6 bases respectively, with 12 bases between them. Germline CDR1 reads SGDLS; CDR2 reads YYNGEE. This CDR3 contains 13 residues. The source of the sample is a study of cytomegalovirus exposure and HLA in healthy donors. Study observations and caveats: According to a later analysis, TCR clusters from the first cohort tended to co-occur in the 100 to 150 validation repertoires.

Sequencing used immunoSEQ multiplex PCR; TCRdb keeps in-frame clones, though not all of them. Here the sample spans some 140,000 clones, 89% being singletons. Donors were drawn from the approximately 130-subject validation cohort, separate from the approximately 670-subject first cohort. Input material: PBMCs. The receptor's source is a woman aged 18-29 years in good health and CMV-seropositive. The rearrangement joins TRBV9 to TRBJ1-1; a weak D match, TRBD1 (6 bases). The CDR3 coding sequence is TGTGCCAGCAGCGCCCCAGGGGTCCCTGAAGCTTTCTTT. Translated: CASSAPGVPEAFF.